This TCR beta chain was obtained from a study of control samples from healthy donors and cancer patients. Here immunoSEQ multiplex PCR was the method, and the copy in TCRdb shows in-frame clones only, minus some. This table has about 130,000 clones, roughly 94% appearing once. V lost 0 bases, J lost 0 bases, and 10 bases lay in between. The germline CDR1 and CDR2 sequences are SGHNT and YYREEE (reference sequence). CDR3 length: 15 residues. Sample: PBMCs. This TCR came from a man aged 55 to 70 with colorectal cancer. The V call is TRBV5-4, the J call TRBJ2-7; D might be TRBD2 (7 bases). The CDR3 protein is CASSLGGGPSYEQYF. The DNA for the CDR3 is TGTGCCAGCAGCTTGGGCGGGGGCCCCTCCTACGAGCAGTACTTC. The variable domain in full, with the rest retrieved from reference TRBV5-4 and TRBJ2-7, is ETGVTQSPTHLIKTRGQQVTLRCSSQSGHNTVSWYQQALGQGPQFIFQYYREEENGRGNFPPRFSGLQFPNYSSELNVNALELDDSALYLCASSLGGGPSYEQYFGPGTRLTVT.